This TCR beta chain was obtained from a study of T cells expressing NK-cell markers. Turning to the study itself: Eight donors were sequenced, seven testing HCMV-seropositive and one testing seronegative. Findings and limits, study-wide: The study found dominant NKG2C+ clonotypes at 1.0-7.0% of CD8+ T cells in over five donors. The CD3+CD56-NKG2C+ fraction of several donors was likewise dominated by these clonotypes.

The CDR3 has 15 amino acids. Germline V CDR1 and CDR2: SGHVS, FQNEAQ. The TCR beta cDNA came from 5'RACE template switching with UMIs. Each CDR3 protein gets one entry in TCRdb, which reprocessed the 5' RACE reads and gives no DNA. The sample includes some 600,000 distinct CDR3 sequences. In the case of this clonotype: Its specificity is not known.

The gene calls are TRBV7-8 and TRBJ2-1; checking the TCRdb D call of TRBD1 is not possible without DNA. The clonotype was recovered from a man aged 18 to 30 in good health. The material sequenced was blood T cells: a sorted CD56 or NKG2C T cell subset, CD4+ or CD8+ T cells, or bulk PBMC T cells (not recorded which). CDR3 protein: CASSTHRGFYNEQFF. Full variable domain (outside the CDR3, taken from reference TRBV7-8 and TRBJ2-1): GAGVSQSPRYKVAKRGQDVALRCDPISGHVSLFWYQQALGQGPEFLTYFQNEAQLDKSGLPSDRFFAERPEGSVSTLKIQRTQQEDSAVYLCASSTHRGFYNEQFFGPGTRLTVL.